The source of this T cell receptor beta chain is a study of blood T cell repertoires in COVID-19 (dated by TCRdb to the early 2020s). About the full investigation: Samples from collaborators originated in the United States, Italy and Spain and spanned both the acute and convalescent phases of COVID-19. The prospective study material was composed of cDNA or gDNA derived from T cells, B-cell-depleted T cells, or PBMCs. The repertoires were released in a freely available public database intended as a resource for research on the immune response to SARS-CoV-2. The samples were drawn from the first 160 participants of the ongoing ImmuneRACE study and from under 1,500 subjects provided by 6 global collaborators. Subjects who had been exposed to COVID-19, were actively infected with it, or had recovered from it provided the deeply sampled blood TCRbeta repertoires that made up the dataset. The sample metadata nearly always contained a de-identified subject ID, COVID-19 status, age in years and sex. Where HLA class I and class II types were available, the types were taken from metadata supplied by the sample provider, not from assay-based typing. Overall study outcomes, separate from this receptor: Clinical and demographic metadata were provided uncurated, with the amount varying by source and participant.

Each collaborating institution followed its own protocols to collect whole blood in K2EDTA tubes. Collaborator samples were shipped for TCRbeta analysis as frozen whole blood, isolated PBMCs, or DNA extracted from either sample type. V lost 2 bases and J lost 2 bases; the stretch between them is 13 bases long. Including the terminal cysteine and phenylalanine, the CDR3 comprises 15 residues. Only CDR3 DNA remains: 45 bases, in frame from the first base. Sequences SGHTA (CDR1) and FQGTGA (CDR2) are obtained from the germline V gene. This clone was counted a single time. The antigen this receptor binds is unknown. Base quality data are lacking; no much larger clone is found one base away. TCRbeta CDR3 regions were amplified from genomic DNA using the immunoSEQ Assay, a bias-controlled multiplex PCR. Per the authors' processing: The number of nucleated cells in each sample was estimated by amplification of reference gene primers within the assay. To quantify the absolute abundance of each unique TCRbeta CDR3 rearrangement, sequence reads were collapsed and filtered. Productive Simpson clonality was computed per sample as the square root of Simpson's diversity index over productive rearrangements. Drawn from immuneACCESS, this table holds only the in-frame rearrangements with V and J called that TCRdb kept. Clones are partly lost; checked studies trace under half to an unresolved V gene and leave the rest unexplained. D and trimming were read from the DNA, whereas the V and J calls and clone size are those reported in that table. Here the sample has under 250,000 clones; about nine tenths occur a single time. The ten biggest clones cover around 0.72% of the sample.

This receptor was taken from a man aged 35 to 55 with acute or convalescent COVID-19. The material sequenced was peripheral blood. The receptor chain draws on TRBV7-3 and TRBJ2-7, and perhaps TRBD2 as D gene, on 6 matching bases. CDR3 sequence: CASSLGSPGAYEQYF. The DNA reads as follows: TGTGCCAGCAGCTTAGGAAGTCCGGGAGCCTACGAGCAGTACTTC.